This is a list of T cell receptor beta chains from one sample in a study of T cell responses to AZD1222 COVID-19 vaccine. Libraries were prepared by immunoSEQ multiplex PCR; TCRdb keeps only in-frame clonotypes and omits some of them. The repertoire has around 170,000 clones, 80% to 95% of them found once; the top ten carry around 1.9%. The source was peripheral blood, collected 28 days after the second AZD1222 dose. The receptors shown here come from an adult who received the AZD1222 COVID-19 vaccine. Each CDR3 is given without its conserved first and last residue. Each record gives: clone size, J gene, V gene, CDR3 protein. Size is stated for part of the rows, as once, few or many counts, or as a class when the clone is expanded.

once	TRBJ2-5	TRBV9	ASSSRQVSGTQY
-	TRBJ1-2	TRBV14	ASSHRSGGSYGYT
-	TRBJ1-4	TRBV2	ASSARATNEKLF
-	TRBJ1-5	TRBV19	ARETRGPNSNQPQH
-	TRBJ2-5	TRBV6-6	ASSYSIPGEETQY
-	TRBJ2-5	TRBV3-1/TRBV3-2	ASSRGQETQY
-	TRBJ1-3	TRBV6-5	ASSYGFSSGNTIY
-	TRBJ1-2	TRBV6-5	ASTRTVGFADGYT
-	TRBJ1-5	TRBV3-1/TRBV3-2	ASSGDSSNQPQH
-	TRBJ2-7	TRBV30	AWIIQGGRIGEQY
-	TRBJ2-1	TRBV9	ASASPRGTEYNEQF
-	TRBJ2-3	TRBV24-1	ATNAGAADTQY
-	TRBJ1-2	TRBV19	ASSIGLETVSGYT
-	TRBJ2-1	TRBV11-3	ASSPMGGTYNEQF
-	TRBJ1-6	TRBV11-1	ASSLGTGRSPLH
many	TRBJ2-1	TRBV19	ASSIYGTYNEQF
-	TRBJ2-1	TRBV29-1	TIQGVYNEQF
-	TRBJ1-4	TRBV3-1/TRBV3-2	ASSYGTLNEKLF
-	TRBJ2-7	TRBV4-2	ASSQGGLSYEQY
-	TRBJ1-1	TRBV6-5	ASRGPNRGTEAF
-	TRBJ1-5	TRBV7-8	ASSRYTGNQPQH
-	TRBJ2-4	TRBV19	ASSMNAGGTNIQY
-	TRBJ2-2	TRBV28	ASSSGGNTGELF
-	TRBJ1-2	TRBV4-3	ASSHTNMLSYGYT
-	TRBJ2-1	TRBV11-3	ASSLEGGRAHEQF
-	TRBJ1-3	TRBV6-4	ASSGLDGNTIY
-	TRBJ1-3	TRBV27	ARSWTGGLLSGNTIY
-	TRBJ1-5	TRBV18	ASSQGIRDRSNQPQH
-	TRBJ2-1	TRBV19	ASSISPEEYNEQF
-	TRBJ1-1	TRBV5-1	ASSLGGAPEAF
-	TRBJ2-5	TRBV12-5	ASVRQETQY